The rows below give T cell receptor beta chains drawn from one sample of a study of blood T cell repertoires in COVID-19. Clones were read by immunoSEQ multiplex PCR, and TCRdb kept only the in-frame ones, dropping some. The table lists roughly 220,000 clones, 80% to 90% of them singletons. Sequencing was done on a sample of PBMCs or T cells enriched from blood (not recorded which). These TCRs come from a woman in her 40s with acute COVID-19. Each CDR3 is given with its conserved first and last residue. D genes are given only for firm matches.

v_gene	j_gene	d_gene	CDR3nt	CDR3aa
TRBV30	TRBJ1-2	TRBD1	TGTGCCTGGAGTCCACCCAGGGACAGACCTAACTATGGCTACACCTTC	CAWSPPRDRPNYGYTF
TRBV15	TRBJ1-2	-	TGTGCCACTCTCGGAGGCGAGGGCAGTGGGAAGTACACCTTC	CATLGGEGSGKYTF
TRBV7-6	TRBJ2-5	TRBD2	TGTGCCAGCAGCTTAATCAGGAGCGGGAGTGGTGAGACCCAGTACTTC	CASSLIRSGSGETQYF
TRBV3-1/TRBV3-2	TRBJ1-2	-	TGTGCCAGCAGCCAAGAAAGCGGGGGGGACTATGGCTACACCTTC	CASSQESGGDYGYTF
TRBV24-1	TRBJ2-1	-	TGTGCCACCAGTGATGCTAGCAGAGTTGTGAATGAGCAGTTCTTC	CATSDASRVVNEQFF
TRBV4-2	TRBJ2-1	-	TGTGCCAGCAGCGACCTGGACAGATACAATGAGCAGTTCTTC	CASSDLDRYNEQFF
TRBV28	TRBJ2-6	-	TGTGCCAGCAGTATAGACCGGTGGGCCTCTGGGGCCAACGTCCTGACTTTC	CASSIDRWASGANVLTF
TRBV27	TRBJ1-2	-	TGTGCCAGCAGTTTACTCCGGGGGTTGGATGGCTACACCTTC	CASSLLRGLDGYTF
TRBV6-5	TRBJ1-5	TRBD1	TGTGCCAGCAGACAAGACAGGGGCGAACAGCCCCAGCATTTT	CASRQDRGEQPQHF
TRBV21-1	TRBJ2-1	-	TGTGCCAGCAGCAAGCGGGAGTGGTCCTACAATGAGCAGTTCTTC	CASSKREWSYNEQFF
TRBV11-2	TRBJ1-2	-	TGTGCCAGCAGCCTCAGACAGTATGGCTACACCTTC	CASSLRQYGYTF
TRBV15	TRBJ2-1	TRBD2	TGTGCCACCAGCAGAGAAGGACTAGCGAATTCAATACACAATGAGCAGTTCTTC	CATSREGLANSIHNEQFF
TRBV19	TRBJ1-2	-	TGTGCCAGTAGATTAGAATCTGGCTACACCTTC	CASRLESGYTF
TRBV6-5	TRBJ2-1	TRBD2	TGTGCCACAAAGCGGGAGGGCGCGATTTACAATGAGCAGTTCTTC	CATKREGAIYNEQFF
TRBV27	TRBJ2-5	-	TGTGCCAGCAGTAAACAGACAGGGAGGGAGACCCAGTACTTC	CASSKQTGRETQYF
TRBV6-5	TRBJ1-2	TRBD1	TGTGCCAGCAGCACTATGGGGACAGGGGGCTATGGCTACACCTTC	CASSTMGTGGYGYTF
TRBV5-8	TRBJ1-3	-	TGTGCCAGCAGCCAAGGACAATTCTCTGGAAACACCATATATTTT	CASSQGQFSGNTIYF
TRBV24-1	TRBJ2-1	TRBD2	TGTGCCACCAGTGCTGGGACTAGCGGCTACAATGAGCAGTTCTTC	CATSAGTSGYNEQFF